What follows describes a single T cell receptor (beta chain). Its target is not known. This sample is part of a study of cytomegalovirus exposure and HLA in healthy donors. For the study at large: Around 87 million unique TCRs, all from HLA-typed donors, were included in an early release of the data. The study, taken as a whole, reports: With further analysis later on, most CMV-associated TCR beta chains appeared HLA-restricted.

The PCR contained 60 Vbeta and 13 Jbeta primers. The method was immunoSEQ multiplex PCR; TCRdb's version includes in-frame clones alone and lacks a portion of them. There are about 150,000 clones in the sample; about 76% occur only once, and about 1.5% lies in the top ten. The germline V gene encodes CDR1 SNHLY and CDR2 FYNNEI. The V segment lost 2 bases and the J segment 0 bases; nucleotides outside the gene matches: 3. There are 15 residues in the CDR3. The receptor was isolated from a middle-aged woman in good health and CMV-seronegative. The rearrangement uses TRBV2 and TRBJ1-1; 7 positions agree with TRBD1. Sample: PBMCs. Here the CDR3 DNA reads TGTGCCAGCAGTGAATTGGGGACAGTGAACACTGAAGCTTTCTTT. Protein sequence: CASSELGTVNTEAFF.